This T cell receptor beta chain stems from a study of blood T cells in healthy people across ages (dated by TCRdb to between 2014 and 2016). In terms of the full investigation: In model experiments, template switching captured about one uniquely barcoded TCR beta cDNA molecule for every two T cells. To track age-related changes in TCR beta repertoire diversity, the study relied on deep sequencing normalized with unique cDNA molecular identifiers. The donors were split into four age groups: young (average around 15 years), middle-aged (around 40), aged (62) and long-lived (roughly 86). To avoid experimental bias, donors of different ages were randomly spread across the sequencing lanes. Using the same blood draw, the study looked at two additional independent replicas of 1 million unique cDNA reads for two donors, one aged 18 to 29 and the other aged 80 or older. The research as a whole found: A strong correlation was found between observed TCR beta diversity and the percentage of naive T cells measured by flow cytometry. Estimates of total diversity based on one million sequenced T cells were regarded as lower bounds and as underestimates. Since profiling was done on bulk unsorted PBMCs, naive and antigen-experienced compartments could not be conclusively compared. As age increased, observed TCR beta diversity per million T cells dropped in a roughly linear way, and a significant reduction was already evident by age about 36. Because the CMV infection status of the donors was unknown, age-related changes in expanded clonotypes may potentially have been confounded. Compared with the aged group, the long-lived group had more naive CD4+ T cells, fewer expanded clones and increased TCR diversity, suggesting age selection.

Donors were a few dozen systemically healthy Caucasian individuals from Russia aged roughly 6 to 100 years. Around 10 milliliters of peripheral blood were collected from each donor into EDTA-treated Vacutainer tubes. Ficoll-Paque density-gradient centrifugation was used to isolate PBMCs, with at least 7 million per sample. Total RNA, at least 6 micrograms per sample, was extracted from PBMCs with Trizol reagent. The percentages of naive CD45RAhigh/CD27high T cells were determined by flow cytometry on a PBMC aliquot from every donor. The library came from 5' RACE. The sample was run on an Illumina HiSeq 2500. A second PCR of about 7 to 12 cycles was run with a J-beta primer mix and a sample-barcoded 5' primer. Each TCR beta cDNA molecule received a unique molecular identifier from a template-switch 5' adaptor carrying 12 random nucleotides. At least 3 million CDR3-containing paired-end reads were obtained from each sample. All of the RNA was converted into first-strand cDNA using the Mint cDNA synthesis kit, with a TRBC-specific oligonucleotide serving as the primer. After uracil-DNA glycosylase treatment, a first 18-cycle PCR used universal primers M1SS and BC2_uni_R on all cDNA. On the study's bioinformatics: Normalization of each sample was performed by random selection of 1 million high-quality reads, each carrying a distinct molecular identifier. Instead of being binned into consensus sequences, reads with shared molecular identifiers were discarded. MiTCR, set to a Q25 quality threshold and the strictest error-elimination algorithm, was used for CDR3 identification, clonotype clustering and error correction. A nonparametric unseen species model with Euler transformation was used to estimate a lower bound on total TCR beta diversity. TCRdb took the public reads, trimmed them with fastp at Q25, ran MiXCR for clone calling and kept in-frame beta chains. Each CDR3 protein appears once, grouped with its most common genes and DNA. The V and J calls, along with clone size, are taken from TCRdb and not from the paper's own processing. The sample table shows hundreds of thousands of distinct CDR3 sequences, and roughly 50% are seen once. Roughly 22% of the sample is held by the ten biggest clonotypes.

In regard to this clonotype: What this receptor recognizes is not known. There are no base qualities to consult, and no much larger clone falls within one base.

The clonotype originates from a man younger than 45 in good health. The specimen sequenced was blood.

The DNA sequence is TGTGCCACCAGCAGAGATCTAACGCTCTACGAGCAGTACTTC. It encodes CATSRDLTLYEQYF. The V gene is TRBV15 and the J gene is TRBJ2-7; the D gene remains uncertain. The CDR3 has 14 amino acids, counting the end cysteine and phenylalanine. This entry keeps only the CDR3 DNA: 42 bases, framed from base 1. CDR1 and CDR2, looked up from the germline V gene (reference sequence), are LNHNV and YYDKDF. V is shortened by 0 bases, J by 3 bases, and the region joining them spans 9 bases. Here the CDR3 is joined to the reference TRBV15 and TRBJ2-7 genes, and the full variable domain is: DAMVIQNPRYQVTQFGKPVTLSCSQTLNHNVMYWYQQKSSQAPKLLFHYYDKDFNNEADTPDNFQSRRPNTSFCFLDIRSPGLGDTAMYLCATSRDLTLYEQYFGPGTRLTVT.